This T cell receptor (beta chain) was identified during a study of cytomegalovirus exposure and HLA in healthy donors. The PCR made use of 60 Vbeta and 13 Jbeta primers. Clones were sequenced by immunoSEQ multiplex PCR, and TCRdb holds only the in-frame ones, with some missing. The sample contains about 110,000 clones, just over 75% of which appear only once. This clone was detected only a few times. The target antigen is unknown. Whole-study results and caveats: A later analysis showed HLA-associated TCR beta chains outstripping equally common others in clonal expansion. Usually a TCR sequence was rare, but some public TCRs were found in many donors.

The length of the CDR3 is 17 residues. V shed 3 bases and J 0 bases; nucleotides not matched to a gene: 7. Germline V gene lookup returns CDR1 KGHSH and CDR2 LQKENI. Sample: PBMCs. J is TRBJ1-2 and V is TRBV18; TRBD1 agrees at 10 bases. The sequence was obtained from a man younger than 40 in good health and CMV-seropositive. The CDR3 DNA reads TGTGCCAGCTCACCTGGGACAGGGGCCCAATCTAACTATGGCTACACCTTC. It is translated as CASSPGTGAQSNYGYTF.